This T cell receptor beta chain was recorded in a study of blood T cell repertoires in COVID-19. Study overall: Acute and convalescent COVID-19 specimens originated in the United States, Italy and Spain. The cDNA or gDNA used as material had been derived from T cells, B-cell-depleted T cells, or PBMCs.

Original analysis: Scientists estimated how many nucleated cells there were by amplifying reference gene primers. Sequencing was performed with immunoSEQ multiplex PCR; in TCRdb, only in-frame clones are kept and a portion is missing. The V and J calls and the clone size are those of that table, but D and trimming were determined from the DNA. The top ten clones hold roughly 20% of a sample with some 200,000 clones, around four fifths of them seen once. The receptor's source is a woman at least 80 years old with active or convalescent COVID-19. The sample taken for sequencing was peripheral blood.

The CDR3 reads CASSKQLPGTAYGYTF. The CDR3 coding sequence is TGTGCCAGCAGCAAGCAACTTCCCGGGACAGCTTATGGCTACACCTTC. This chain uses TRBV6-2 or TRBV6-3 with TRBJ1-2, with 7 bases identical to TRBD1. The CDR3 spans 16 residues. J gave up 5 bases and V 6 bases, and 15 bases lay outside the gene matches. CDR1 and CDR2 from the germline V gene are MNHEY and SVGEGT.